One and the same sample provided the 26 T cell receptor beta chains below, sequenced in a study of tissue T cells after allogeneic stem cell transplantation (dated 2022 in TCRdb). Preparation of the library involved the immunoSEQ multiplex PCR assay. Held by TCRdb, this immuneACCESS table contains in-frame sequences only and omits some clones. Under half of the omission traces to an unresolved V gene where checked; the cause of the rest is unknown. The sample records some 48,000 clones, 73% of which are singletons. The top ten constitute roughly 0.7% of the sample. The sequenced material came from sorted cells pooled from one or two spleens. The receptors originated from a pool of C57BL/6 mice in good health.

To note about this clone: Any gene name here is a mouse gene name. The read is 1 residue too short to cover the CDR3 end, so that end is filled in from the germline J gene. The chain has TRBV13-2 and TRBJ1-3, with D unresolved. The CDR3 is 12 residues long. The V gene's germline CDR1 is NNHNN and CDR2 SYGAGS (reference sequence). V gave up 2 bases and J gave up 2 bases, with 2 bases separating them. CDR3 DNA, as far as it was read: TGTGCCAGCGGTGACCCTGGAAATACGCTCTAT. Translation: CASGDPGNTLY. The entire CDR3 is CASGDPGNTLYF.

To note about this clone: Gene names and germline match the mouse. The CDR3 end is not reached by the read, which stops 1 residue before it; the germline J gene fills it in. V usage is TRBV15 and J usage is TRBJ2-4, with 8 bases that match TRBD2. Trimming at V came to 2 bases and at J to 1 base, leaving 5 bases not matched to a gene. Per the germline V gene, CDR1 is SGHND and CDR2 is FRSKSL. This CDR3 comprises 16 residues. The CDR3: CASSLLPGGRQNTLYF. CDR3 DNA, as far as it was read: TGTGCCAGCAGTTTATTACCTGGGGGGCGTCAAAACACCTTGTAC.

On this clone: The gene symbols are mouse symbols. The chain's CDR3 is CAWSLGGGDGSQNTLYF. Partial CDR3 DNA: TGTGCCTGGAGTCTAGGCGGGGGGGACGGGAGTCAAAACACCTTGTAC. This sequence joins TRBV31 and TRBJ2-4; TRBD2 aligns across 7 bases. The read terminates 1 residue ahead of where the CDR3 ends, so the germline J gene completes it. V lost 0 bases, J lost 0 bases, and 9 bases stayed unmatched. The CDR3 length is 17 residues. CDR1 and CDR2 (germline): GKSSPN, SITVG.

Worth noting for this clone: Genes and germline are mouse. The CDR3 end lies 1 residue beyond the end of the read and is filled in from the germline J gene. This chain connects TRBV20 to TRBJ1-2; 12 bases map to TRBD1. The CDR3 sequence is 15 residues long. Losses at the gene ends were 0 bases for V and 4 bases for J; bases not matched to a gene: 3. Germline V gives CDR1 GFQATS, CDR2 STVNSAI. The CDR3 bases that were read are TGTGGTGCTAGGGAGGGACAGGGGGCGAGCTCCGACTACACC. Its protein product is CGAREGQGASSDYT. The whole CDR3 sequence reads CGAREGQGASSDYTF.

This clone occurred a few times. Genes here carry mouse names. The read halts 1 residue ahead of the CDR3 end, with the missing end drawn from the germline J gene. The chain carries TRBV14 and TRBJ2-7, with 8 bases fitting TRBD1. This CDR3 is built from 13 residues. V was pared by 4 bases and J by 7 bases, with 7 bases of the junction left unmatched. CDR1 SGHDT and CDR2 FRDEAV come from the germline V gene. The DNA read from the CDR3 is TGTGCCAGCAGTCCCCAGGGGGCGCGGGAACAGTAC. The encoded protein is CASSPQGAREQY. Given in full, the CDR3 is CASSPQGAREQYF.

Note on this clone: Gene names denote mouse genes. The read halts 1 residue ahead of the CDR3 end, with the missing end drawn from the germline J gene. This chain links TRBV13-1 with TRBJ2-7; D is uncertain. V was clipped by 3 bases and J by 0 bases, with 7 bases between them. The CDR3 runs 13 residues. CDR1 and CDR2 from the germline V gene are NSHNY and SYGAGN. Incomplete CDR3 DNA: TGTGCCAGCAGTGGTGAGAGCTCCTATGAACAGTAC. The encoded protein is CASSGESSYEQY. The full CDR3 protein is CASSGESSYEQYF.

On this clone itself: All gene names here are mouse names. CDR3 loop: CASSQEPGTLSNERLFF. Incomplete CDR3 DNA: TGTGCCAGCAGCCAAGAACCCGGGACACTTTCCAACGAAAGATTATTT. The chain combines TRBV5 with TRBJ1-4; a possible D gene is TRBD1 (6 bases). The read ends 1 residue early relative to the CDR3; the germline J gene fills the gap. Per the germline V gene, CDR1 is LGHNA and CDR2 is YNLKQL (reference sequence). There are 17 residues in the CDR3. V lost 0 bases and J 0 bases, leaving 11 bases between the germline ends.

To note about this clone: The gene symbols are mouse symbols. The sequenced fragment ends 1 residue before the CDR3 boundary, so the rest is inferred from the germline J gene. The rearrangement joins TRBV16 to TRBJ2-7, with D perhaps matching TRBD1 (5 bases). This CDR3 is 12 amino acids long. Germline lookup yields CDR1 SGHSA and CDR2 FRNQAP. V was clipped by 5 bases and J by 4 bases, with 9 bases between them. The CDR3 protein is CASSRQLYEQYF. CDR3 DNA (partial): TGTGCAAGCAGCCGACAGCTTTATGAACAGTAC.

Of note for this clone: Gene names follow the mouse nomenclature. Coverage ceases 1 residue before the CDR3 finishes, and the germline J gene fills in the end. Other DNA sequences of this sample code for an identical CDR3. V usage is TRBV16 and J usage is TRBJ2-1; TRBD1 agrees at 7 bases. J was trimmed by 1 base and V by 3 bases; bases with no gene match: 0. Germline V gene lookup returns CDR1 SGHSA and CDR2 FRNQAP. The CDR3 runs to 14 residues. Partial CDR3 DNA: TGTGCAAGCAGCTTGACAGGGAACTATGCTGAGCAGTTC. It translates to CASSLTGNYAEQF. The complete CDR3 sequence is CASSLTGNYAEQFF.

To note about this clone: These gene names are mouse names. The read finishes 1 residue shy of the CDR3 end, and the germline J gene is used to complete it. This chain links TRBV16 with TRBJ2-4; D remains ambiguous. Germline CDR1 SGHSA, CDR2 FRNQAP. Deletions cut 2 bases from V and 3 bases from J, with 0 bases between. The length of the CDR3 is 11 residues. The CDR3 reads CASSLQNTLYF. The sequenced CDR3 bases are TGTGCAAGCAGCTTACAAAACACCTTGTAC.

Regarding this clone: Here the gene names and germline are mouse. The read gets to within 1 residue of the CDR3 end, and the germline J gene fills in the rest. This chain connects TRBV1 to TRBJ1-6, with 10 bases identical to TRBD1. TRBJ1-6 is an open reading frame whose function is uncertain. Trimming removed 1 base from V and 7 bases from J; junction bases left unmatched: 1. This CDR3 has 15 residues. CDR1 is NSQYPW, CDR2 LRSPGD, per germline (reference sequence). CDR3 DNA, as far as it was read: TGCACCTGCAGTGCAGGGGACAGGGGAAATTCGCCCCTCTAC. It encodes CTCSAGDRGNSPLY. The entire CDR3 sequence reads CTCSAGDRGNSPLYF.

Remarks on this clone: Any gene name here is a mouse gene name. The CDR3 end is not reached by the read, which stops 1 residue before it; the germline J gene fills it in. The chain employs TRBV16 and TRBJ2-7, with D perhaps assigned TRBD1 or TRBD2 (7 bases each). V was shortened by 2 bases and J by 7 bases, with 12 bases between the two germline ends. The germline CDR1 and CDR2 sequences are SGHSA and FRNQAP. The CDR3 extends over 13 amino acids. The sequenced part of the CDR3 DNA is TGTGCAAGCAGCTTATCAGGGGGGCTGGAACAGTAC. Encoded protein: CASSLSGGLEQY. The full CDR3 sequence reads CASSLSGGLEQYF.

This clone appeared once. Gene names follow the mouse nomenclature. CDR3 sequence: CASSDGTDNYAEQFF. Incomplete CDR3 DNA: TGTGCCAGCAGTGATGGGACAGATAACTATGCTGAGCAGTTC. V and J are TRBV13-3 and TRBJ2-1; D may be TRBD1 (6 bases). The read falls 1 residue short of the CDR3 end, and the missing part is taken from the germline J gene. Looked up from germline, CDR1 is NNHDY and CDR2 is SYVADS. This CDR3 has 15 amino acids. Trimming left V 0 bases short and J 0 bases short, with 7 bases between.

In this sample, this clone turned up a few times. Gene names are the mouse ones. Incomplete CDR3 DNA: TGTGCCAGCACCTACAGGGGGCGGAACGAAAGATTATTT. Its translation: CASTYRGRNERLF. The whole CDR3 sequence is CASTYRGRNERLFF. This chain joins TRBV13-3 and TRBJ1-4, with 9 bases that match TRBD1. The missing CDR3 end, 1 residue past where the read stops, is filled in from the germline J gene. The CDR3 runs 14 residues. With 6 bases clipped from V and 5 bases from J, the junction kept 5 bases outside the gene matches. From germline, CDR1 is NNHDY and CDR2 SYVADS.

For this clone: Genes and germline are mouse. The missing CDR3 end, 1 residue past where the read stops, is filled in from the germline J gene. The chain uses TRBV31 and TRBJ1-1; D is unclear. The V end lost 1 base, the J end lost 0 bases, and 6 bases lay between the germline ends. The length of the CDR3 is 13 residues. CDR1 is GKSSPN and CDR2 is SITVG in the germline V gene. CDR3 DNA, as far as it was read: TGTGCCTGGAGTCAGGGCTCAAACACAGAAGTCTTC. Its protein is CAWSQGSNTEVF. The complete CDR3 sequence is CAWSQGSNTEVFF.

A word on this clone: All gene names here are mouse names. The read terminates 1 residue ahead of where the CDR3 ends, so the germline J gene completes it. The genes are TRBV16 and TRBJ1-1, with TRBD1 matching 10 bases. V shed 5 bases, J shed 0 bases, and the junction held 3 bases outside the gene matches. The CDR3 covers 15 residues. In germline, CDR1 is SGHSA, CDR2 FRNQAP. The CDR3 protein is CASSRDRGANTEVFF. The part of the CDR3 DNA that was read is TGTGCAAGCAGCCGGGACAGGGGTGCAAACACAGAAGTCTTC.

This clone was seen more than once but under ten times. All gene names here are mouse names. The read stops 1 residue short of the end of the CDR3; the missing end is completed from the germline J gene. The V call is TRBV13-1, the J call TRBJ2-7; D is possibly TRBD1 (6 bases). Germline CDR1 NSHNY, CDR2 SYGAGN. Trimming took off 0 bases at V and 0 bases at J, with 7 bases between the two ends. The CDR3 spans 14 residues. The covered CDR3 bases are TGTGCCAGCAGTGATGGGGACAACTCCTATGAACAGTAC. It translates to CASSDGDNSYEQY. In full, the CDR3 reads CASSDGDNSYEQYF.

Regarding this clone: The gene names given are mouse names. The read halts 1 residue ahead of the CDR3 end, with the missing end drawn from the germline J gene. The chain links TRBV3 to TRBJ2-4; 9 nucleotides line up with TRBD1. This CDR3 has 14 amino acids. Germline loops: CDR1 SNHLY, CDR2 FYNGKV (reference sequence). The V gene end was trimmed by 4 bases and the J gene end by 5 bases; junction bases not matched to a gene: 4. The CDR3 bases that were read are TGTGCCAGCAGCTCCAACAGGGGGCGAAACACCTTGTAC. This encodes CASSSNRGRNTLY. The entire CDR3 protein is CASSSNRGRNTLYF.

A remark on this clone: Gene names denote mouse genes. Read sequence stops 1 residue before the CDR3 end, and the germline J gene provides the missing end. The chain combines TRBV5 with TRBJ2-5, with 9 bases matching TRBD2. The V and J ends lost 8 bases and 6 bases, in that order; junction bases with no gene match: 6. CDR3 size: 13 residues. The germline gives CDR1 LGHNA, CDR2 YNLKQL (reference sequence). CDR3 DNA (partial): TGTGCCAGCGGCCGGGACTGGGATGACACCCAGTAC. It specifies CASGRDWDDTQY. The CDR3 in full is CASGRDWDDTQYF.

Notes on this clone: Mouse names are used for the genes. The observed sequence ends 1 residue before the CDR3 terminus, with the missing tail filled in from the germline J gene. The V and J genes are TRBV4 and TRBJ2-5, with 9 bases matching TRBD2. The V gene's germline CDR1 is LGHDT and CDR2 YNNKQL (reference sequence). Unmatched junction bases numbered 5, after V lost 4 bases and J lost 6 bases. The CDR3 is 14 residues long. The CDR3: CASSWGLGGDTQYF. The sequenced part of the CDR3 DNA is TGTGCCAGCAGCTGGGGACTGGGAGGGGACACCCAGTAC.

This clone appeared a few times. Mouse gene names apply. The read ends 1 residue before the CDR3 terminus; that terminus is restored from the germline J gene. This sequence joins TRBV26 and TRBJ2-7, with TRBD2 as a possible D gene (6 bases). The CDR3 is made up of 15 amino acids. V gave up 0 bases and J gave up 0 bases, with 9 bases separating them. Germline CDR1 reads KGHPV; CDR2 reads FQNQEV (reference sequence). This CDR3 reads CASSLSLGSSYEQYF. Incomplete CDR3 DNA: TGTGCCAGCAGTCTGTCACTGGGTAGCTCCTATGAACAGTAC. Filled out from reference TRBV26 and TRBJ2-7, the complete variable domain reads NSKVIQTPRYLVKGQGQKAKMRCIPEKGHPVVFWYQQNKNNEFKFLINFQNQEVLQQIDMTEKRFSAECPSNSPCSLEIQSSEAGDSALYLCASSLSLGSSYEQYFGPGTRLTVL.

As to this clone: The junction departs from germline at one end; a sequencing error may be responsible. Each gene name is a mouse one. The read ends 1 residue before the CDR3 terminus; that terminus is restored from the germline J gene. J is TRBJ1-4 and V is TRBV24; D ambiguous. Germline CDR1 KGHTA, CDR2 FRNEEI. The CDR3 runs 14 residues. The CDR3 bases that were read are TGTGCCAGCAGTCTCGGGTTTTCCAGCGAAAGATTATTT. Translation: CASSLGFSSERLF. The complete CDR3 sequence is CASSLGFSSERLFF.

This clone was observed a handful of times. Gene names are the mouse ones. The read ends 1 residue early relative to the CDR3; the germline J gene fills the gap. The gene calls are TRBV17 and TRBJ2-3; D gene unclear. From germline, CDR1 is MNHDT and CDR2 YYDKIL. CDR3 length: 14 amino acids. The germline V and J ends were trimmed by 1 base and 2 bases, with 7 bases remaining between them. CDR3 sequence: CASSRGKIAETLYF. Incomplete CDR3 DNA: TGTGCTAGCAGTAGAGGTAAAATTGCAGAAACGCTGTAT.

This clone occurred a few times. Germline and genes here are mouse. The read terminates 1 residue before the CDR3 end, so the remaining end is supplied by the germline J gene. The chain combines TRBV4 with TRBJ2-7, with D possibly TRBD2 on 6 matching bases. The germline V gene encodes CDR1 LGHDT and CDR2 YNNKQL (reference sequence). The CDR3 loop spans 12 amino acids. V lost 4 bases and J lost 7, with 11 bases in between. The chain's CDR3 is CASSSGGGEQYF. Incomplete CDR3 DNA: TGTGCCAGCAGCTCGGGGGGAGGAGAACAGTAC.

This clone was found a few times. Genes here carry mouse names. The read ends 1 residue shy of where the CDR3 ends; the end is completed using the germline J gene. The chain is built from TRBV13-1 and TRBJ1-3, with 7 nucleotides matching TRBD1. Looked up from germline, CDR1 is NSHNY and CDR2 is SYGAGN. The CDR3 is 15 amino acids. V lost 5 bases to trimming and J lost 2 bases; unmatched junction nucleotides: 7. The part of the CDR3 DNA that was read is TGTGCCAGCAGCCCCGCCCAGGGGGCTGGAAATACGCTCTAT. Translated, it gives CASSPAQGAGNTLY. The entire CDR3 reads CASSPAQGAGNTLYF.

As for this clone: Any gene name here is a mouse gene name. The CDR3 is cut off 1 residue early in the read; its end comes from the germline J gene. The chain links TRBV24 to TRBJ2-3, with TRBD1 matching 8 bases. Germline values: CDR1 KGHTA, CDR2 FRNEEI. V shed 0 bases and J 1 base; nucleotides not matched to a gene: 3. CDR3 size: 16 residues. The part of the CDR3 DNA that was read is TGTGCCAGCAGTCTGTATAGACAGGGGTGTGCAGAAACGCTGTAT. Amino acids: CASSLYRQGCAETLY. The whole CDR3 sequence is CASSLYRQGCAETLYF.